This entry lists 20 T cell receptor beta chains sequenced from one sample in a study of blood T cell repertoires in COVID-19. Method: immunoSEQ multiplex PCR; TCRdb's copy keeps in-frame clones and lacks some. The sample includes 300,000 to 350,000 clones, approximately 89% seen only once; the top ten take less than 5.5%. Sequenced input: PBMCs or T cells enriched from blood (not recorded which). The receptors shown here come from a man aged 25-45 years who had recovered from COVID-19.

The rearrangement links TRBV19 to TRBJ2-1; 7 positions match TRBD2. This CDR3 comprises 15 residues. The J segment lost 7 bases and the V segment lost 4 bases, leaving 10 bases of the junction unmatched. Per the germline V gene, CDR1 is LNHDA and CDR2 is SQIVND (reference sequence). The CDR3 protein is CASSTLWQGGNEQFF. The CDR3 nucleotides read TGTGCCAGTAGTACTCTTTGGCAGGGAGGGAATGAGCAGTTCTTC.

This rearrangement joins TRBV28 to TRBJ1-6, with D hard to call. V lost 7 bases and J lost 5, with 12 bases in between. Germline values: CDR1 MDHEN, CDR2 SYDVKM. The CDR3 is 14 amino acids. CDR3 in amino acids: CASNYDGNNSPLHF. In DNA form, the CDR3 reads TGTGCCAGCAACTACGACGGTAATAATTCACCCCTCCACTTT. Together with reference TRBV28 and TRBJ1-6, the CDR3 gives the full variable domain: DVKVTQSSRYLVKRTGEKVFLECVQDMDHENMFWYRQDPGLGLRLIYFSYDVKMKEKGDIPEGYSVSREKKERFSLILESASTNQTSMYLCASNYDGNNSPLHFGNGTRLTVT.

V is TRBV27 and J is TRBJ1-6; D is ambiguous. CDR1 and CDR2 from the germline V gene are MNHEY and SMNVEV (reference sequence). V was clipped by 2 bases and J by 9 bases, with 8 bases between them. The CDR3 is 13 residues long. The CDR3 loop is CASSLQRSSPLHF. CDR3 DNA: TGTGCCAGCAGTTTACAGCGCAGTTCACCCCTCCACTTT.

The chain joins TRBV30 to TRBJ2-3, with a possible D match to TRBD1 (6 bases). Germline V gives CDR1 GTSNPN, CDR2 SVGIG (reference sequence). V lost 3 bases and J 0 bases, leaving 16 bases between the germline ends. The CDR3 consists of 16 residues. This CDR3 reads CAWRAGTHTSTDTQYF. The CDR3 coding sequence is TGTGCCTGGAGAGCCGGGACACATACTAGCACAGATACGCAGTATTTT. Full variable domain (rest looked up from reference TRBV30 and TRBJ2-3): SQTIHQWPATLVQPVGSPLSLECTVEGTSNPNLYWYRQAAGRGLQLLFYSVGIGQISSEVPQNLSASRPQDRQFILSSKKLLLSDSGFYLCAWRAGTHTSTDTQYFGPGTRLTVL.

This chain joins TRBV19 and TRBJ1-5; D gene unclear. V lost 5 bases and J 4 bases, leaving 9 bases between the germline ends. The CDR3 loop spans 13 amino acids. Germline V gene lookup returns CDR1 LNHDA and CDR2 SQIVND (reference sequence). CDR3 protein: CASSPGPNQPQHF. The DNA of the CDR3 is TGTGCCAGTAGTCCAGGCCCTAATCAGCCCCAGCATTTT.

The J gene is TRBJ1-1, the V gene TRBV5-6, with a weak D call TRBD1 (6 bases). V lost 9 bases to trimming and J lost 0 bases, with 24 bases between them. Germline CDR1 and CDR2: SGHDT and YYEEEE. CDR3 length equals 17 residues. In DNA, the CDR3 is TGTGCCACCACCAGCGCAGAGATCAGGGGCCTGAACACTGAAGCTTTCTTT. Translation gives CATTSAEIRGLNTEAFF.

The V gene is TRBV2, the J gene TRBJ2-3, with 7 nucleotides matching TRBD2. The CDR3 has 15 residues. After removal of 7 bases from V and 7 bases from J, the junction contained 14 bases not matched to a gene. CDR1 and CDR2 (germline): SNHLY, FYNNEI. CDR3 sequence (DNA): TGTGCCAGCAATCTAAACGGGGGGTTAGGTTATACGCAGTATTTT. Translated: CASNLNGGLGYTQYF.

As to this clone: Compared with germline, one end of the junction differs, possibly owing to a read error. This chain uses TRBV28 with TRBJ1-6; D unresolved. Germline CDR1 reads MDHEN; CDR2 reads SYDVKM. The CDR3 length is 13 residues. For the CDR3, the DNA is TGCTCTGGGAGGAGCTCCTATAATTCACCCCTCCACTTT. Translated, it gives CSGRSSYNSPLHF.

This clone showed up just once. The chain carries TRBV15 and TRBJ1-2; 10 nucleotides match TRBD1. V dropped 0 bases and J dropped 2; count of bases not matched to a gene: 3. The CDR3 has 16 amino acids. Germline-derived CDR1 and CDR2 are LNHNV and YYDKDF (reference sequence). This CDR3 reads CATSRDWGQGNYGYTF. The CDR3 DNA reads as TGTGCCACCAGCAGAGATTGGGGACAGGGGAACTATGGCTACACCTTC. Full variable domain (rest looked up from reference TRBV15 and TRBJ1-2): DAMVIQNPRYQVTQFGKPVTLSCSQTLNHNVMYWYQQKSSQAPKLLFHYYDKDFNNEADTPDNFQSRRPNTSFCFLDIRSPGLGDTAMYLCATSRDWGQGNYGYTFGSGTRLTVV.

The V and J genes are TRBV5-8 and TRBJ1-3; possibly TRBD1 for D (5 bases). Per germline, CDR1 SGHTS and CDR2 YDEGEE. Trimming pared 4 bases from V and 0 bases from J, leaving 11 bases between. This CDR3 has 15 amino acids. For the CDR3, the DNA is TGTGCCAGCAGCCCGGGACTGTACTCTGGAAACACCATATATTTT. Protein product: CASSPGLYSGNTIYF.

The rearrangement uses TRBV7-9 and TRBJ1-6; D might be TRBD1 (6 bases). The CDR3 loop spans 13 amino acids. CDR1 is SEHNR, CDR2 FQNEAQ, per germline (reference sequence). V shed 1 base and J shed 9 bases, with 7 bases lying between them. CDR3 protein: CASSLGGPSPLHF. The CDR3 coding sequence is TGTGCCAGCAGCTTAGGGGGGCCTTCACCCCTCCACTTT. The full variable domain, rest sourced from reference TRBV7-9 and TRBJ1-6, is DTGVSQNPRHKITKRGQNVTFRCDPISEHNRLYWYRQTLGQGPEFLTYFQNEAQLEKSRLLSDRFSAERPKGSFSTLEIQRTEQGDSAMYLCASSLGGPSPLHFGNGTRLTVT.

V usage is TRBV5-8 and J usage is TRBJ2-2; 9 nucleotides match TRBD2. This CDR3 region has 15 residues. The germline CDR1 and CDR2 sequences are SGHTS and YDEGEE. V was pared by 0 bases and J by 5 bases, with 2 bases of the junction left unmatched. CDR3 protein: CASSLEAGGTGELFF. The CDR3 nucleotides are TGTGCCAGCAGCTTGGAAGCGGGGGGAACCGGGGAGCTGTTTTTT.

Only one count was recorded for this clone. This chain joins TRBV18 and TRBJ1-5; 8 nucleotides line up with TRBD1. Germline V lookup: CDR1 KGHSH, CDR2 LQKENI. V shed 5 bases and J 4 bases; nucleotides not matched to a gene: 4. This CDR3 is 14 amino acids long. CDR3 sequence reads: CASSSDRGNQPQHF. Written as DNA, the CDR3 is TGTGCCAGCTCATCCGACAGGGGAAATCAGCCCCAGCATTTT.

The CDR3 reads CASSFRGDTATGNTIYF. The CDR3 DNA sequence: TGTGCCAGCAGCTTCCGTGGGGACACAGCGACCGGAAACACCATATATTTT. The rearrangement links TRBV11-2 to TRBJ1-3; weak D call: TRBD1 (6 bases). Looked up from germline, CDR1 is SGHAT and CDR2 is FQNNGV. The CDR3 spans 17 residues. The V end was cut by 3 bases, the J end by 4 bases, with 19 bases between.

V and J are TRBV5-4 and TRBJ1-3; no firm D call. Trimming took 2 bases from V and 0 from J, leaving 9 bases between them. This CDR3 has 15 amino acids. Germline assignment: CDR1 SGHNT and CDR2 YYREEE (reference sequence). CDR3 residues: CASSLDTFSGNTIYF. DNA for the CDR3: TGTGCCAGCAGCTTAGACACCTTCTCTGGAAACACCATATATTTT.

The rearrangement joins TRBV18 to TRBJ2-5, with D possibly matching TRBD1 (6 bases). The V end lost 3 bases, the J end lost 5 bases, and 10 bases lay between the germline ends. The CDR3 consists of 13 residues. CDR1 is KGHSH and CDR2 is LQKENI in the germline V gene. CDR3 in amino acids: CASSPSQGETQYF. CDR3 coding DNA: TGTGCCAGCTCACCGAGTCAGGGGGAGACCCAGTACTTC.

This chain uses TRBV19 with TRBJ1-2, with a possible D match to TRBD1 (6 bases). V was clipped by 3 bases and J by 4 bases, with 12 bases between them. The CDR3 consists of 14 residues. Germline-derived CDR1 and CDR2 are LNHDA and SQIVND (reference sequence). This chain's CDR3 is CASSIIGGGYGYTF. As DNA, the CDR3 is TGTGCCAGTAGTATTATTGGGGGCGGCTATGGCTACACCTTC.

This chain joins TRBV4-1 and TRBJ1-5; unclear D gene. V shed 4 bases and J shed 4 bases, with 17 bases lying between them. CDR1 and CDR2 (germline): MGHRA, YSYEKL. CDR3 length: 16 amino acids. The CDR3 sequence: CASSLRGPGLNQPQHF. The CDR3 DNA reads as TGCGCCAGCAGCCTCCGTGGCCCAGGCTTAAATCAGCCCCAGCATTTT.

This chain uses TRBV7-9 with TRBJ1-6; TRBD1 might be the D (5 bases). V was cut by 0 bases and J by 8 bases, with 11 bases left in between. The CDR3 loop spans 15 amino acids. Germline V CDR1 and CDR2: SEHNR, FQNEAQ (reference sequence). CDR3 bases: TGTGCCAGCAGCTTAGCTGGGGGGGTGGATTCACCCCTCCACTTT. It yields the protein CASSLAGGVDSPLHF.

CDR3 sequence (DNA): TGTGCCAGCAGCCAAGGTAGGGGGAATTCACCCCTCCACTTT. Residues: CASSQGRGNSPLHF. The chain employs TRBV3-1 (or the pseudogene TRBV3-2) and TRBJ1-6; D is perhaps TRBD1 (6 bases). The V end was cut by 1 base, the J end by 7 bases, with 8 bases between. The CDR3 is made up of 14 amino acids. The germline V gene encodes CDR1 LGHDT and CDR2 YNNKEL (reference sequence).